The 31 T cell receptor beta chains reported below all come from one sample, sequenced in a study of Graves' ophthalmopathy and Graves' hyperthyroidism. For repertoire sequencing, the TCR beta CDR3 regions were amplified from RNA transcripts. HTBI primers were employed in first-round RT-PCR, then a second-round multiplex PCR followed. TCRdb fed the multiplex PCR reads into MiXCR, producing one record per CDR3 protein. In the table there are around 340,000 distinct CDR3 sequences, roughly 17% of which are singletons. The specimen sequenced was peripheral blood. Source of these receptors: an adult man with Graves' ophthalmopathy.

This clonotype was seen many times. The chain has TRBV27 and TRBJ2-7; 8 bases agree with TRBD1. Trimming took 2 bases from V and 5 from J; bases not matched to a gene: 5. Germline V lookup: CDR1 MNHEY, CDR2 SMNVEV (reference sequence). This CDR3 comprises 14 residues. The CDR3 region is CASSLGPRGHEQYF. The CDR3 region has the DNA TGTGCCAGCAGTTTAGGACCCAGGGGGCACGAGCAGTACTTC.

The rearrangement uses TRBV7-9 and TRBJ2-2; D gene uncertain. Looked up from germline, CDR1 is SEHNR and CDR2 is FQNEAQ (reference sequence). This CDR3 is built from 12 residues. Trimming shortened V by 9 bases and J by 2 bases, and 7 bases separated the two germline ends. The CDR3 is CASPGNTGELFF. CDR3 coding DNA: TGTGCCAGTCCCGGCAACACCGGGGAGCTGTTTTTT. Complete variable domain (other parts from reference TRBV7-9 and TRBJ2-2): DTGVSQNPRHKITKRGQNVTFRCDPISEHNRLYWYRQTLGQGPEFLTYFQNEAQLEKSRLLSDRFSAERPKGSFSTLEIQRTEQGDSAMYLCASPGNTGELFFGEGSRLTVL.

This clonotype was counted ten times or more. V is TRBV30 and J is TRBJ1-6; D remains unclear. V lost 5 bases to trimming and J lost 10 bases, with 12 bases between them. This CDR3 is 12 amino acids long. Germline V gives CDR1 GTSNPN, CDR2 SVGIG (reference sequence). CDR3 sequence (DNA): TGTGCCTGGGCAAGGCGGGAATCACCCCTCCACTTT. Residues: CAWARRESPLHF.

This clonotype was seen repeatedly, ten times or more. As DNA, the CDR3 is TGTGCCTGGACAGGGGGGATAAACACTGAAGCTTTCTTT. This encodes CAWTGGINTEAFF. The chain combines TRBV30 with TRBJ1-1, with 7 bases fitting TRBD1. This CDR3 contains 13 residues. CDR1 and CDR2 from the germline V gene are GTSNPN and SVGIG (reference sequence). V lost 4 bases and J lost 2; bases outside the gene matches: 4.

The CDR3 spells CASSPDRGDTGELFF. As DNA, the CDR3 is TGTGCCAGCAGCCCCGACAGGGGCGACACCGGGGAGCTGTTTTTT. This chain links TRBV2 with TRBJ2-2; 8 nucleotides align to TRBD1. CDR1 and CDR2 (germline): SNHLY, FYNNEI. CDR3 length equals 15 residues. The V gene end was trimmed by 6 bases and the J gene end by 3 bases; junction bases not matched to a gene: 6. Complete variable domain (other parts from reference TRBV2 and TRBJ2-2): EPEVTQTPSHQVTQMGQEVILRCVPISNHLYFYWYRQILGQKVEFLVSFYNNEISEKSEIFDDQFSVERPDGSNFTLKIRSTKLEDSAMYFCASSPDRGDTGELFFGEGSRLTVL.

This clonotype was seen repeatedly, ten times or more. The rearrangement joins TRBV12-3 or TRBV12-4 to TRBJ1-1; the D is unclear. The CDR3 is 11 amino acids. Trimming took 2 bases from V and 8 from J, leaving 6 bases between them. The CDR3 is CASSLKGEAFF. CDR3 bases: TGTGCCAGCAGTTTAAAGGGAGAAGCTTTCTTT.

This clonotype has a count of ten or more. The V call is TRBV20-1, the J call TRBJ2-2, with D perhaps TRBD2 (5 bases). CDR1 and CDR2 from the germline V gene are DFQATT and SNEGSKA (reference sequence). This CDR3 spans 13 amino acids. V lost 3 bases to trimming and J lost 3 bases, with 8 bases between them. CDR3 amino acids: CSASDYHTGELFF. CDR3 coding DNA: TGCAGTGCTAGCGACTACCACACCGGGGAGCTGTTTTTT.

This clonotype occurred many times. J is TRBJ2-4 and V is TRBV20-1; either TRBD1 or TRBD2 may supply D (5 bases each). The CDR3 has 14 residues. The V gene's germline CDR1 is DFQATT and CDR2 SNEGSKA (reference sequence). The ends were cut back, 3 bases at V and 0 bases at J, with 9 bases in the middle. The CDR3 DNA reads TGCAGTGCTAGCGAGGGGCAAGCCAAAAACATTCAGTACTTC. As protein: CSASEGQAKNIQYF.

This clonotype showed up many times. V and J are TRBV28 and TRBJ1-6; D is unclear. The V end lost 4 bases, the J end lost 9 bases, and 16 bases lay between the germline ends. The CDR3 contains 15 residues. CDR1 is MDHEN and CDR2 is SYDVKM in the germline V gene. Here the CDR3 reads CASSSLQSSGSPLHF. The CDR3 DNA reads TGTGCCAGCAGTTCATTACAGAGCTCTGGTTCACCCCTCCACTTT.

This clonotype was observed at least ten times. The chain couples TRBV12-3 or TRBV12-4 to TRBJ1-1, with 8 bases identical to TRBD1. Losses at the gene ends were 4 bases for V and 1 base for J; bases not matched to a gene: 5. This CDR3 is 15 amino acids long. As DNA, the CDR3 is TGTGCCAGCAGTTACCAGGGGGCTGGGAACACTGAAGCTTTCTTT. It specifies CASSYQGAGNTEAFF.

This clonotype was seen many times. The J gene is TRBJ1-2, the V gene TRBV7-9; D unclear. V was pared by 11 bases and J by 1 base, with 14 bases between. This CDR3 has 13 residues. Germline-derived CDR1 and CDR2 are SEHNR and FQNEAQ (reference sequence). CDR3 in amino acids: CAGSGRINYGYTF. The DNA for the CDR3 is TGTGCCGGCTCCGGACGGATTAACTATGGCTACACCTTC.

This clonotype was seen repeatedly, ten times or more. V and J are TRBV9 and TRBJ2-3; D gene ambiguous. Trimming cost V 5 bases and J 0 bases, with 13 bases left between them. The CDR3 length is 15 residues. The germline V gene has CDR1 SGDLS and CDR2 YYNGEE. The CDR3: CASSSSGLSTDTQYF. CDR3 in DNA: TGTGCCAGCAGTTCCTCGGGCCTGAGCACAGATACGCAGTATTTT.

This clonotype was observed many times. The CDR3, as DNA: TGTGCCAGCAGCGTAGCTGGCGCGGCTTCCTACGAGCAGTACTTC. Translating gives CASSVAGAASYEQYF. The chain recombines TRBV9 with TRBJ2-7; the D is unclear. Per germline, CDR1 SGDLS and CDR2 YYNGEE. V was shortened by 0 bases and J by 1 base, with 11 bases between the two germline ends. This CDR3 has 15 residues. The whole variable domain, filled in from reference TRBV9 and TRBJ2-7, reads DSGVTQTPKHLITATGQRVTLRCSPRSGDLSVYWYQQSLDQGLQFLIQYYNGEERAKGNILERFSAQQFPDLHSELNLSSLELGDSALYFCASSVAGAASYEQYFGPGTRLTVT.

This clonotype was detected ten times or more. A read error is possible here, since a much larger clone lies one base away. No conserved phenylalanine or tryptophan ends this CDR3, so it is likely a read error. The chain couples TRBV12-3 or TRBV12-4 to TRBJ2-5; D call uncertain. V shed 3 bases and J shed 2 bases, with 7 bases lying between them. The CDR3 totals 13 residues. CDR3 amino acids: CASSFLQQETQYS. CDR3 bases: TGTGCCAGCAGTTTTCTACAGCAAGAGACCCAGTACTCC.

There are many counts of this clonotype. V gene TRBV2 combines with J gene TRBJ2-7; D remains ambiguous. There are 11 residues in the CDR3. Germline V gene lookup returns CDR1 SNHLY and CDR2 FYNNEI. The CDR3 spells CALRSGYEQYF. In DNA, the CDR3 is TGTGCTCTCCGATCGGGCTACGAGCAGTACTTC.

This clonotype was picked up many times. The chain uses TRBV7-8 and TRBJ2-3; D could derive from TRBD1 or TRBD2 (5 bases each). This CDR3 has 15 residues. Germline V gene sequence: CDR1 SGHVS, CDR2 FQNEAQ. Trimming shortened V by 4 bases and J by 2 bases, and 13 bases separated the two germline ends. DNA for the CDR3: TGTGCCAGCAGCTCCCGGGACCGATACACAGATACGCAGTATTTT. This sequence encodes CASSSRDRYTDTQYF.

This clonotype has a count of ten or more. The V and J genes are TRBV13 and TRBJ1-1, with a possible D match to TRBD1 (5 bases). The CDR3 has 16 residues. From germline, CDR1 is PRHDT and CDR2 FYEKMQ (reference sequence). V lost 3 bases and J 4 bases, leaving 18 bases between the germline ends. In nucleotides, the CDR3 is TGTGCCAGCAGCTTCGTGGGGGATCGGGAGATCACTGAAGCTTTCTTT. This gives the protein CASSFVGDREITEAFF.

This clonotype was detected many times. V gene TRBV19 combines with J gene TRBJ1-5, with D possibly matching TRBD1 (5 bases). This CDR3 spans 13 amino acids. In germline, CDR1 is LNHDA, CDR2 SQIVND (reference sequence). Trimming removed 7 bases at V and 8 bases at J, with 15 bases between. CDR3 nucleotide sequence: TGTGCCAGTAAATGGGACCCGGCGGAGCCCCAGCATTTT. Translation gives CASKWDPAEPQHF.

This clonotype was picked up many times. The rearrangement uses TRBV9 and TRBJ2-5, with 11 bases identical to TRBD1. This CDR3 is built from 16 residues. The V gene end was trimmed by 0 bases and the J gene end by 4 bases; junction bases not matched to a gene: 5. Germline CDR1 is SGDLS and CDR2 is YYNGEE. CDR3 loop: CASSVGADRGRETQYF. In DNA, the CDR3 is TGTGCCAGCAGCGTAGGTGCGGACAGGGGGCGAGAGACCCAGTACTTC.

At least ten counts were recorded for this clonotype. DNA of the CDR3: TGCAGCGTTTTCGACAGTTGGGAGCAGTACTTC. Translating gives CSVFDSWEQYF. V is TRBV29-1 and J is TRBJ2-7; possible D gene TRBD1, 5 bases. This CDR3 contains 11 residues. Trimming removed 5 bases from V and 7 bases from J, with 12 bases in between. CDR1 SQVTM and CDR2 ANQGSEA come from the germline V gene.

This clonotype has a count of ten or more. V usage is TRBV7-9 and J usage is TRBJ1-1, with a possible D match to TRBD1 (6 bases). The V gene lost 6 bases and the J gene lost 1 base, with 15 bases spanning the gap. Germline assignment: CDR1 SEHNR and CDR2 FQNEAQ (reference sequence). The CDR3 consists of 15 residues. This chain's CDR3 is CASRYPQGENTEAFF. CDR3 DNA: TGTGCCAGCAGATATCCACAGGGCGAGAACACTGAAGCTTTCTTT.

At least ten counts were recorded for this clonotype. The chain combines TRBV7-2 with TRBJ1-1; the D gene is possibly TRBD1 (5 bases). Germline lookup yields CDR1 SGHTA and CDR2 FQGNSA. The CDR3 spans 15 residues. The V and J ends lost 1 base and 2 bases respectively, with 11 bases between them. CDR3 residues: CASSLDSGINTEAFF. The CDR3 DNA sequence: TGTGCCAGCAGCTTAGACTCAGGGATTAACACTGAAGCTTTCTTT.

Ten or more counts support this clonotype. The V call is TRBV25-1, the J call TRBJ2-7; TRBD1 might be the D (5 bases). Germline CDR1 and CDR2: MGHDK and SYGVNS. The ends were cut back, 2 bases at V and 5 bases at J, with 16 bases in the middle. CDR3 length equals 15 residues. This chain's CDR3 is CASSERQWGSNEQYF. CDR3 sequence (DNA): TGTGCCAGCAGTGAAAGACAGTGGGGCTCGAACGAGCAGTACTTC.

This clonotype was counted many times. The chain carries TRBV6-1 and TRBJ2-7, with 7 bases aligning to TRBD1. V trimming: 4 bases; J trimming: 3 bases; junction bases outside the gene matches: 6. CDR1 is MNHNS, CDR2 SASEGT, per germline. There are 14 residues in the CDR3. CDR3 nucleotide sequence: TGTGCCAGCAGTGTCAACAGGGGTAGCTACGAGCAGTACTTC. It specifies CASSVNRGSYEQYF.

At least ten counts were recorded for this clonotype. The chain's CDR3 is CSVEVDRGSYEQYF. Written as DNA, the CDR3 is TGCAGCGTTGAGGTGGACAGGGGTAGTTACGAGCAGTACTTC. The chain recombines TRBV29-1 with TRBJ2-7; 9 bases map to TRBD1. The germline CDR1 and CDR2 sequences are SQVTM and ANQGSEA. Trimming cost V 3 bases and J 4 bases; bases outside gene matches: 7. There are 14 residues in the CDR3.

The table lists this clonotype with many counts. The chain joins TRBV10-3 to TRBJ2-5; TRBD1 matches 7 bases. Unmatched junction bases numbered 3, after V lost 6 bases and J lost 2 bases. The CDR3 is 13 amino acids. Germline CDR1 is ENHRY and CDR2 is SYGVKD. CDR3 bases: TGTGCCATCAGCTGGGGACAGCAAGAGACCCAGTACTTC. Its protein product is CAISWGQQETQYF.

Comment on this clonotype: This may arise from a read error, as a much more abundant clone is one base away. V gene TRBV9 combines with J gene TRBJ1-2; D may be TRBD1 (6 bases). V lost 7 bases and J lost 4, with 20 bases in between. Germline loops: CDR1 SGDLS, CDR2 YYNGEE. This CDR3 is built from 15 residues. CDR3 nucleotides: TGTGCCAGCGGCCCTCAAGGAGGGGGAGGCTATGGCTACACCTTC. Its protein is CASGPQGGGGYGYTF.

This clonotype was seen at least ten times. The J gene is TRBJ2-6, the V gene TRBV29-1; 7 bases align to TRBD2. Trimming took 2 bases from V and 2 from J; bases not matched to a gene: 0. The CDR3 totals 14 residues. Germline CDR1 and CDR2: SQVTM and ANQGSEA. The DNA for the CDR3 is TGCAGCGTTGAAAGCGGGACTGGGGCCAACGTCCTGACTTTC. Its translation is CSVESGTGANVLTF.

The table lists this clonotype with many counts. V gene TRBV5-1 combines with J gene TRBJ2-7; D not resolved. The germline CDR1 and CDR2 sequences are SGHRS and YFSETQ. This CDR3 comprises 15 residues. Trimming took off 4 bases at V and 0 bases at J, with 14 bases between the two ends. In DNA, the CDR3 is TGCGCCAGCAGCCCTGGGCGCCAACACTCCTACGAGCAGTACTTC. Translated, it gives CASSPGRQHSYEQYF.

This clonotype was observed at least ten times. The V call is TRBV4-2, the J call TRBJ2-5, with D tentatively TRBD1 or TRBD2 (5 bases each). In germline, CDR1 is LGHNA, CDR2 YNFKEQ. Trimming pared 3 bases from V and 1 base from J, leaving 21 bases between. This CDR3 is built from 18 residues. The chain's CDR3 is CASSQERLGVPTQETQYF. The CDR3 region has the DNA TGTGCCAGCAGCCAGGAACGTTTGGGGGTCCCAACCCAAGAGACCCAGTACTTC.

This clonotype was observed many times. CDR3 DNA sequence: TGTGCCAGCAGCTCCGGGACAGGGGACGACGAGCAGTACTTC. Translated, it gives CASSSGTGDDEQYF. The chain combines TRBV7-3 with TRBJ2-7; 10 nucleotides agree with TRBD1. This CDR3 contains 14 residues. From germline, CDR1 is SGHTA and CDR2 FQGTGA. V trimming: 4 bases; J trimming: 5 bases; junction bases outside the gene matches: 5.